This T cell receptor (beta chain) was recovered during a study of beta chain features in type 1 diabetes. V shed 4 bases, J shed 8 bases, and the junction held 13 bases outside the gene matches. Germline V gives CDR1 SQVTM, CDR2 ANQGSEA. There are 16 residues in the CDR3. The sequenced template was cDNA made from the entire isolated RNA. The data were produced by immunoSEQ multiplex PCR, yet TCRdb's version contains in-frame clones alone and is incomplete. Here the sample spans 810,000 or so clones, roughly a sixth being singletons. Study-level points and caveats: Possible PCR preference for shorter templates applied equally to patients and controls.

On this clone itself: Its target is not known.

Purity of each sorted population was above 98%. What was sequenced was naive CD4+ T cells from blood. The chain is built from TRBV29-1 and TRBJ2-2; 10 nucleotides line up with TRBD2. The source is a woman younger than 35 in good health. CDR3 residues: CSVVKGLAGAGGELFF. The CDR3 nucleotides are TGCAGCGTTGTAAAGGGGCTAGCGGGAGCGGGAGGGGAGCTGTTTTTT.